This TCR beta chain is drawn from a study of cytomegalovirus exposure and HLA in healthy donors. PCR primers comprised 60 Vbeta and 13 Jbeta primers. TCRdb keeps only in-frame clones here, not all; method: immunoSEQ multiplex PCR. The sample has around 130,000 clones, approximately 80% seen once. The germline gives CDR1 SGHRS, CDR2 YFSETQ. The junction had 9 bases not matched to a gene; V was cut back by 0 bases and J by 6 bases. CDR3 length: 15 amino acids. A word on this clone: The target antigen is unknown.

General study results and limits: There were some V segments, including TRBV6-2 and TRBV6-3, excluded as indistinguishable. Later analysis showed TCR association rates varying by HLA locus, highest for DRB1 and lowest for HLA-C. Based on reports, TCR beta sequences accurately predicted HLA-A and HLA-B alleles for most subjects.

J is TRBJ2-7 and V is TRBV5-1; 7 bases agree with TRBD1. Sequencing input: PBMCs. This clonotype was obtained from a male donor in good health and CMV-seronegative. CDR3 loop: CASSLEGTVGAEQYF. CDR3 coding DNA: TGCGCCAGCAGCTTGGAGGGGACAGTCGGTGCCGAGCAGTACTTC.